The 9 T cell receptor beta chains presented below share a single source sample, sequenced in a study of OX40 agonist ivuxolimab in advanced cancers. Profiled with immunoSEQ multiplex PCR; TCRdb holds only in-frame clones, not every one. The table lists 100,000 to 150,000 clones, 90% of them singletons. Sequenced material: CD4+ or CD8+ T cells sorted from blood, taken in a trial of the OX40 agonist ivuxolimab. The source of these receptors is an adult with an advanced solid tumor such as melanoma, head and neck, liver or kidney cancer.

This chain uses TRBV12-5 with TRBJ1-1; no firm D call. The V end lost 0 bases, the J end lost 0 bases, and 11 bases lay between the germline ends. CDR1 is LGHNT and CDR2 is FRNRAP in the germline V gene. The CDR3 extends over 16 amino acids. CDR3 DNA: TGTGCTAGTGGTTTGGTACTGGGGAAAATGAACACTGAAGCTTTCTTT. This codes for CASGLVLGKMNTEAFF. Complete variable domain (other parts from reference TRBV12-5 and TRBJ1-1): DARVTQTPRHKVTEMGQEVTMRCQPILGHNTVFWYRQTMMQGLELLAYFRNRAPLDDSGMPKDRFSAEMPDATLATLKIQPSEPRDSAVYFCASGLVLGKMNTEAFFGQGTRLTVV.

For this clone: This same CDR3 is encoded by further DNA sequences in the sample. The J gene is TRBJ2-1, the V gene TRBV5-1; possibly TRBD1 or TRBD2 for D (6 bases each). Germline CDR1 SGHRS, CDR2 YFSETQ. The CDR3 length is 15 residues. The V end lost 2 bases, the J end lost 3 bases, and 12 bases lay between the germline ends. The chain's CDR3 is CASSLGGRDYNEQFF. In DNA, the CDR3 is TGCGCCAGCAGCTTAGGGGGGCGGGACTACAATGAGCAGTTCTTC.

This chain joins TRBV7-9 and TRBJ1-1, with D tentatively TRBD1 (6 bases). V was shortened by 5 bases and J by 5 bases, with 15 bases between the two germline ends. The CDR3 contains 14 residues. Germline V gene sequence: CDR1 SEHNR, CDR2 FQNEAQ (reference sequence). As DNA, the CDR3 is TGTGCCAGCAGCCTAATCACCACAGGGACTGAAGCTTTCTTT. Its protein product is CASSLITTGTEAFF.

The chain combines TRBV10-1 with TRBJ1-2, with a possible D match to TRBD1 (6 bases). Germline V gene sequence: CDR1 WNHNN, CDR2 SYGVQD (reference sequence). This CDR3 comprises 12 residues. Trimming removed 5 bases from V and 3 bases from J, with 7 bases in between. In DNA, the CDR3 is TGCGCCAGCAGTCGACAGGACTATGGCTACACCTTC. Translating it yields CASSRQDYGYTF.

For the CDR3, the DNA is TGTGCCATCAGTCCGGTAGACAGGGGGAAAATGGAGAATGGCTACACCTTC. Protein sequence: CAISPVDRGKMENGYTF. V and J are TRBV10-3 and TRBJ1-2, with TRBD1 identical over 9 bases. V was clipped by 5 bases and J by 6 bases; unmatched bases: 16. Germline loops: CDR1 ENHRY, CDR2 SYGVKD. There are 17 residues in the CDR3.

The chain has TRBV4-2 and TRBJ1-6; a possible D gene is TRBD1 (5 bases). Between the trimmed V and J ends, which lost 0 bases and 4 bases, there was a span of 13 bases. Germline CDR1 reads LGHNA; CDR2 reads YNFKEQ. The CDR3 covers 17 residues. The CDR3 region has the DNA TGTGCCAGCAGCCAAGAAAACGCAGGGCAGTATAATTCACCCCTCCACTTT. Translation gives CASSQENAGQYNSPLHF.

This clone was recorded only once. The rearrangement uses TRBV7-2 and TRBJ2-5; unclear D gene. From germline, CDR1 is SGHTA and CDR2 FQGNSA. The CDR3 extends over 11 amino acids. V was trimmed by 6 bases and J by 2 bases, leaving 4 bases between them. CDR3 DNA: TGTGCCAGCAGATTACAAGAGACCCAGTACTTC. This codes for CASRLQETQYF. The whole variable domain, filled in from reference TRBV7-2 and TRBJ2-5, reads GAGVSQSPSNKVTEKGKDVELRCDPISGHTALYWYRQSLGQGLEFLIYFQGNSAPDKSGLPSDRFSAERTGGSVSTLTIQRTQQEDSAVYLCASRLQETQYFGPGTRLLVL.

V gene TRBV19 combines with J gene TRBJ2-1; no clear D. This CDR3 is 15 amino acids long. Germline V gene sequence: CDR1 LNHDA, CDR2 SQIVND (reference sequence). V lost 2 bases and J lost 2, with 10 bases in between. CDR3 in DNA: TGTGCCAGTAGTATAATAACCCCCGCCTACAATGAGCAGTTCTTC. This translates into CASSIITPAYNEQFF. Drawing the rest from reference TRBV19 and TRBJ2-1, the complete variable domain is DGGITQSPKYLFRKEGQNVTLSCEQNLNHDAMYWYRQDPGQGLRLIYYSQIVNDFQKGDIAEGYSVSREKKESFPLTVTSAQKNPTAFYLCASSIITPAYNEQFFGPGTRLTVL.

V usage is TRBV2 and J usage is TRBJ1-5; D ambiguous. The V end was cut by 3 bases, the J end by 0 bases, with 6 bases between. Germline V lookup: CDR1 SNHLY, CDR2 FYNNEI. The CDR3 is 14 residues long. The DNA for the CDR3 is TGTGCCAGCAGTGAGACACTTAGCAATCAGCCCCAGCATTTT. Translation: CASSETLSNQPQHF.